This T cell receptor beta chain was found in a study of early T cells in non-severe SARS-CoV-2 infection (dated by TCRdb to about 2021). For context, the study as a whole: Because TCR sequencing was done on bulk RNA from unsorted whole blood, the alpha and beta chains could not be paired.

The study at large found these results: VDJdb matching was skewed toward anti-spike CD8 responses and likely underestimated virus-specific expansions by missing private and CD4 specificities.

A case-control design nested within a healthcare worker cohort in London, UK, was used, with weekly nasopharyngeal swab PCR tests and blood sampling performed. Healthcare workers were recruited between 23 and 31 March 2020, during the week of the UK lockdown, and were followed weekly for up to about 15 weeks. Trimming at the junction amounts to 5 bases on V and 0 bases on J, and the germline ends lie 11 bases apart. Sequences PRHDT (CDR1) and FYEKMQ (CDR2) are obtained from the germline V gene (reference sequence). The CDR3, from cysteine to phenylalanine, totals 14 residues. Only CDR3 DNA is held: 42 bases, read in frame from base 1. Only a few counts were recorded for this clonotype. It has no known antigen specificity. There are no base qualities to consult, and no much larger clone falls within one base. The library relied on 5' RACE. The listed sequencing device is NextSeq 500. To correct for sequencing error and PCR bias, the TCR library protocol tagged individual cDNA molecules with unique molecular identifiers. Both TCR alpha and beta chains were sequenced, and tight co-correlation was observed between alpha and beta sequence abundances in each sample. In the source study's methods: V gene, J gene and CDR3 annotation of TCR sequences was performed with Decombinator V4. TCRs were defined as expanded if a significant change between any two time points was detected under a Poisson model with p below 0.0001. TCR abundances were normalised to the total number of TCRs sequenced per sample and were expressed as counts per million. TRAV1-2 paired with TRAJ12, TRAJ20 or TRAJ33 defined MAIT TCRs, while TRAV10 paired with TRAJ18 defined iNKT TCRs. VDJdb, accessed on 1 November 2021, was searched for TCRs annotated for CMV, EBV and SARS-CoV-2, and TCRs annotated for more than one antigen were excluded. Using fastp at Q25 and MiXCR, TCRdb reprocessed the public reads and kept productive beta chains. Rows matching on CDR3 protein sequence are summarized as one entry with the most common DNA and genes. These V and J calls derive from TCRdb rather than the authors' analysis. The sample contains roughly 52,000 distinct CDR3 sequences, 5.5% to 8.5% of them found a single time. Roughly 5% of the sample comes from the top ten.

The receptor comes from an adult who was a healthcare worker with PCR-confirmed SARS-CoV-2 infection or an uninfected control (not recorded which). The starting material was whole blood, obtained at baseline. The sequence links TRBV13 to TRBJ2-7; TRBD2 is perhaps the D gene, given 6 matching bases. The CDR3 region reads CASSPGGSSYEQYF. The bases read TGTGCCAGCAGCCCTGGAGGGAGCTCCTACGAGCAGTACTTC.